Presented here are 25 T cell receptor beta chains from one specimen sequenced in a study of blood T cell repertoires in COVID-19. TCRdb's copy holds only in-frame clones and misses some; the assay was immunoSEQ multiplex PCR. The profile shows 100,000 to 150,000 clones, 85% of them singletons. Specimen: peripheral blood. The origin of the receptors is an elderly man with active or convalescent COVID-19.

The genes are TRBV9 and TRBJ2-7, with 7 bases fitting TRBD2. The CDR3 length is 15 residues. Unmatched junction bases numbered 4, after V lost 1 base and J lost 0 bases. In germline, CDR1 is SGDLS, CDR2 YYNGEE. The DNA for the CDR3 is TGTGCCAGCAGCGTAAGCGGGGTATCCTCCTACGAGCAGTACTTC. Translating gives CASSVSGVSSYEQYF.

CDR3 DNA: TGCGCCAGCAGCTCAGGGACTAGCGGGGGAGTCACAGATACGCAGTATTTT. Its translation: CASSSGTSGGVTDTQYF. The chain combines TRBV5-1 with TRBJ2-3, with TRBD2 matching over 14 bases. Germline V gene lookup returns CDR1 SGHRS and CDR2 YFSETQ. V dropped 3 bases and J dropped 2; count of bases not matched to a gene: 5. There are 17 residues in the CDR3.

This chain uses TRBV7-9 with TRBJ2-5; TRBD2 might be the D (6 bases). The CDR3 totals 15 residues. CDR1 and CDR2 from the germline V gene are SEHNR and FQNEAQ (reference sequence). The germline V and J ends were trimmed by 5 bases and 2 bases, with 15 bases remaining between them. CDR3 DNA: TGTGCCAGCAGCCTCCGACTGGAGGGGCAAGAGACCCAGTACTTC. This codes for CASSLRLEGQETQYF.

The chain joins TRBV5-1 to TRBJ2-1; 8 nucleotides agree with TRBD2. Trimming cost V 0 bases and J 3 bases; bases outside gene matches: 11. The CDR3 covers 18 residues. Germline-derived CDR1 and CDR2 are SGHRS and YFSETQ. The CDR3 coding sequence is TGCGCCAGCAGCTTGGCCCTGACGGAGCGGGAGAACTACAATGAGCAGTTCTTC. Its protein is CASSLALTERENYNEQFF.

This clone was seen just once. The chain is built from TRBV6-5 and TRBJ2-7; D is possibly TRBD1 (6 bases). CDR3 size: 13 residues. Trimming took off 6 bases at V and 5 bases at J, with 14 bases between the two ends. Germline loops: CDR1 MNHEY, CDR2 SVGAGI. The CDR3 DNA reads TGTGCCAGCAGGCCCTCACAGGGCCACGAGCAGTACTTC. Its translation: CASRPSQGHEQYF.

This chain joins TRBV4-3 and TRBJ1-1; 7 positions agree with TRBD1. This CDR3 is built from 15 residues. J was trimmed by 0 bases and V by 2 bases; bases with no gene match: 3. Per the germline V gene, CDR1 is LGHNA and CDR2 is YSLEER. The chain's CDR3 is CASSQQTGLNTEAFF. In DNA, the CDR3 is TGCGCCAGCAGCCAACAGACAGGGTTGAACACTGAAGCTTTCTTT.

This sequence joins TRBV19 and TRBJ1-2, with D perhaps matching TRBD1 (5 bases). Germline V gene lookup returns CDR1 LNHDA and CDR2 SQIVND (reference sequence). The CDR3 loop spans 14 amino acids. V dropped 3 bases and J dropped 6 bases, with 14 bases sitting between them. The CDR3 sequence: CASSMGQGWHGYTF. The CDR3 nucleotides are TGTGCCAGTAGTATGGGGCAGGGATGGCATGGCTACACCTTC.

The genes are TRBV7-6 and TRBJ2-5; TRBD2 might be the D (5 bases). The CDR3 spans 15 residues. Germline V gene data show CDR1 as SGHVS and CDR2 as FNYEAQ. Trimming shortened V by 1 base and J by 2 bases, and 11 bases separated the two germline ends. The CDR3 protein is CASSLDVLGQETQYF. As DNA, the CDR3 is TGTGCCAGCAGCTTAGACGTACTAGGTCAAGAGACCCAGTACTTC.

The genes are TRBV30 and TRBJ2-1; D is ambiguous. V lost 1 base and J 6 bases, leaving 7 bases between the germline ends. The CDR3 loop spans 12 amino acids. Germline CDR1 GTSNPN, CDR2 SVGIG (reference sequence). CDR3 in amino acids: CAWSGSGNEQFF. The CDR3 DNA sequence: TGTGCCTGGAGTGGGAGTGGCAATGAGCAGTTCTTC. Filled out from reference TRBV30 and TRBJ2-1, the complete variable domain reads SQTIHQWPATLVQPVGSPLSLECTVEGTSNPNLYWYRQAAGRGLQLLFYSVGIGQISSEVPQNLSASRPQDRQFILSSKKLLLSDSGFYLCAWSGSGNEQFFGPGTRLTVL.

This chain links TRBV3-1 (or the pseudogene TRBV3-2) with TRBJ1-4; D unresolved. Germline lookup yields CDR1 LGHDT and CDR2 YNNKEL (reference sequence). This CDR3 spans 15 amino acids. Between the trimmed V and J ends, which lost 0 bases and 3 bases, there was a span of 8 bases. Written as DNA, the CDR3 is TGTGCCAGCAGCCAAGATGGCAACGCTAATGAAAAACTGTTTTTT. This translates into CASSQDGNANEKLFF.

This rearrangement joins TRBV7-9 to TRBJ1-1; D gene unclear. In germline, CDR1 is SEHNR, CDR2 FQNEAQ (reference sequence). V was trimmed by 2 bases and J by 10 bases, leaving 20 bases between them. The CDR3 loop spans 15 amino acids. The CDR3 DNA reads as TGTGCCAGCAGCTTAAACGGCTTGGCGGAATTCGGAGCTTTCTTT. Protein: CASSLNGLAEFGAFF.

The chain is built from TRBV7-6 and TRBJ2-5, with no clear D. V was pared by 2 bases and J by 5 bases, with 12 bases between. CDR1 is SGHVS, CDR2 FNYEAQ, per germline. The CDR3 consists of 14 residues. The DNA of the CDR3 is TGTGCCAGCAGCTTAATACCCACTCGGGAGACCCAGTACTTC. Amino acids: CASSLIPTRETQYF.

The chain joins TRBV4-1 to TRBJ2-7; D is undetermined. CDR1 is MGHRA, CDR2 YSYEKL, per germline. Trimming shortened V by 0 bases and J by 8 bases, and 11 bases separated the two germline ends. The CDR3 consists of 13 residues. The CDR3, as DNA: TGCGCCAGCAGCCAAGATCCGCGCGCGAAGCAGTACTTC. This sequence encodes CASSQDPRAKQYF.

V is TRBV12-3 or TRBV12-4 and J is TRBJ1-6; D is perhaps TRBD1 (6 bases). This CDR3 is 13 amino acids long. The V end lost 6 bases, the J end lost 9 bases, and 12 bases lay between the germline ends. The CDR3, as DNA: TGTGCCAGCAGGCCAAACAGGGTTTCACCCCTCCACTTT. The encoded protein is CASRPNRVSPLHF.

Here the CDR3 DNA reads TGTGCCAGCATCCCGGACAGGGTTGAGACCCAGTACTTC. It codes for CASIPDRVETQYF. The genes are TRBV6-5 and TRBJ2-5; 8 nucleotides agree with TRBD1. Per germline, CDR1 MNHEY and CDR2 SVGAGI. V dropped 7 bases and J dropped 5; count of bases not matched to a gene: 6. CDR3 length equals 13 residues.

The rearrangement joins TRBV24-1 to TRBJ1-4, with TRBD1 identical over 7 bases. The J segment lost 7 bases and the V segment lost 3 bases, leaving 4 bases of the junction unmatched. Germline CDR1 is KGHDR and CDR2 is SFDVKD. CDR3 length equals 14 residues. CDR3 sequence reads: CATSDPGQSEKLFF. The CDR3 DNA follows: TGTGCCACCAGTGATCCGGGACAGAGTGAAAAACTGTTTTTT.

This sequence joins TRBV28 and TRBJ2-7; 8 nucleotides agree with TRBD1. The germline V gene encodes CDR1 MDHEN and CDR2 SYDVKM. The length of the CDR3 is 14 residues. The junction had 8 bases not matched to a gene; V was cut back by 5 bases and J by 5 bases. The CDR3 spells CASSPPGQEDEQYF. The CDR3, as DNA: TGTGCCAGCAGTCCCCCGGGACAGGAGGACGAGCAGTACTTC.

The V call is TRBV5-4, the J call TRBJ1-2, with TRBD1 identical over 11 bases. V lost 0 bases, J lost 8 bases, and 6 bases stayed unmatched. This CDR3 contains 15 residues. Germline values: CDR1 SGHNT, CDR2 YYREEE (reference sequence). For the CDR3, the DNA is TGTGCCAGCAGCTTGGCAGGGGACAGGGGGAAAGGCTACACCTTC. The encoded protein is CASSLAGDRGKGYTF.

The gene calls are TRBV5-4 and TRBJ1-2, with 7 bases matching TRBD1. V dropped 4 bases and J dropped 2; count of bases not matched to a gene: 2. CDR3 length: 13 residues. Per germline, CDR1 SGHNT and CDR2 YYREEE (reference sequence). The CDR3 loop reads CASSRTGNYGYTF. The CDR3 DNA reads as TGTGCCAGCAGCAGGACAGGCAACTATGGCTACACCTTC. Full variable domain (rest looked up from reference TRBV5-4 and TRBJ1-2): ETGVTQSPTHLIKTRGQQVTLRCSSQSGHNTVSWYQQALGQGPQFIFQYYREEENGRGNFPPRFSGLQFPNYSSELNVNALELDDSALYLCASSRTGNYGYTFGSGTRLTVV.

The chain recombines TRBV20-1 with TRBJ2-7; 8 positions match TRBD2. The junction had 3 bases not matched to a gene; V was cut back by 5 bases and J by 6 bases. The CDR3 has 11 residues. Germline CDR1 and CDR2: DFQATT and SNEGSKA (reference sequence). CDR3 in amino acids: CSAGLAAEQYF. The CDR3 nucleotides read TGCAGTGCTGGACTAGCCGCCGAGCAGTACTTC.

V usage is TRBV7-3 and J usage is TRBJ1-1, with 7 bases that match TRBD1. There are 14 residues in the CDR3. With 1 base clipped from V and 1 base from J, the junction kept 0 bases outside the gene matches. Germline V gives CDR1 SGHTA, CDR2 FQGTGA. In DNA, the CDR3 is TGTGCCAGCAGCTTAAACAGGGGGAACACTGAAGCTTTCTTT. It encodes CASSLNRGNTEAFF.

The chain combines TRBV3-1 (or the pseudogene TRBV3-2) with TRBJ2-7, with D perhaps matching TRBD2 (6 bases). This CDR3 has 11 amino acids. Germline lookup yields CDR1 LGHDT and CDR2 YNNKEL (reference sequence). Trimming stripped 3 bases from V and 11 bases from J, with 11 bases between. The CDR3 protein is CASSQTSNKYF. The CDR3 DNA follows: TGTGCCAGCAGCCAGACTAGTAATAAGTACTTC.

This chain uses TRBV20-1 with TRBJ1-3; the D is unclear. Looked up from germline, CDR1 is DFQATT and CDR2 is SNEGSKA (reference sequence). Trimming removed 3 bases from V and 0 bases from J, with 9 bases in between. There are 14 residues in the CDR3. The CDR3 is CSASSGGSGNTIYF. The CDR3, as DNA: TGCAGTGCTAGTTCGGGAGGCTCTGGAAACACCATATATTTT.

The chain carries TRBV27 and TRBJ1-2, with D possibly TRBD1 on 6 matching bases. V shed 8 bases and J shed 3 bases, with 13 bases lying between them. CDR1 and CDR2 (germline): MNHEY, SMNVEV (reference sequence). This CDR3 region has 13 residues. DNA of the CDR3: TGTGCCAGCGGGGACAAGGGGGACTATGGCTACACCTTC. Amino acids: CASGDKGDYGYTF.

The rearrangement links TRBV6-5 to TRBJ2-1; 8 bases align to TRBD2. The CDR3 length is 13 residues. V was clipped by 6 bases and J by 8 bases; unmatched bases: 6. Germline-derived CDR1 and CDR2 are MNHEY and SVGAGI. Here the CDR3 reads CASSGGVIYEQFF. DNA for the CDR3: TGTGCCAGCAGCGGGGGGGTCATATATGAGCAGTTCTTC.